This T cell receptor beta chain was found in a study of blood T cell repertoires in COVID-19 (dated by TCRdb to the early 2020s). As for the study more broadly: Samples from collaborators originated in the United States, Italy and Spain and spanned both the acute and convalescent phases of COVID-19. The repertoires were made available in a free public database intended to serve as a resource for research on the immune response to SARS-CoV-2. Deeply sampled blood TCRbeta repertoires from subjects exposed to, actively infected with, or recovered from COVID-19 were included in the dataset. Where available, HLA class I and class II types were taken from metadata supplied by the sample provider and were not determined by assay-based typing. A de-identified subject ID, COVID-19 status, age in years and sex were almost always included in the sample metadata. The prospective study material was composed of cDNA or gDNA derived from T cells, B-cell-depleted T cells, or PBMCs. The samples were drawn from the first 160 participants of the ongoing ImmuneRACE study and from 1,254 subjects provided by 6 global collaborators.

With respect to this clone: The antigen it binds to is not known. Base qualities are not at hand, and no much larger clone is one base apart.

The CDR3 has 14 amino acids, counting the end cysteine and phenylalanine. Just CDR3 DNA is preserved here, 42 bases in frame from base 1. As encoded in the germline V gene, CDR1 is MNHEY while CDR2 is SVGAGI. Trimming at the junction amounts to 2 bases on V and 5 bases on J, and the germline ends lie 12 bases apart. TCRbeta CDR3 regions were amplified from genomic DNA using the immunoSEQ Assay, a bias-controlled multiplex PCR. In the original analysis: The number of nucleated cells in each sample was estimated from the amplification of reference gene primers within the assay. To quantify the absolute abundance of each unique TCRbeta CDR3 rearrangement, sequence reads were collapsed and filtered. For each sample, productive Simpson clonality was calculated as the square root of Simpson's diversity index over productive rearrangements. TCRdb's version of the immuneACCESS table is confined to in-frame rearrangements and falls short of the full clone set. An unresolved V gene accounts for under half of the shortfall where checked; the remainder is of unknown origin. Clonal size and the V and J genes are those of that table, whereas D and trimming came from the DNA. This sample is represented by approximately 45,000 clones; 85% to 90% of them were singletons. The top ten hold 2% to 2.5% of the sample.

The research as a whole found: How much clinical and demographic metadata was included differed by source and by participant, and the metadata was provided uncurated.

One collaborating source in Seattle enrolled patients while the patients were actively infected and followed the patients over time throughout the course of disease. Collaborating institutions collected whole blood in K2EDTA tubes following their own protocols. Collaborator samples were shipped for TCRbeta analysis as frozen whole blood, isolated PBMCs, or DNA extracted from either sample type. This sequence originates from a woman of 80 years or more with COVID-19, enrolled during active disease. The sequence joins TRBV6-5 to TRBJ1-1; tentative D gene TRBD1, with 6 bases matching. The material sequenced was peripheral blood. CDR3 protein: CASSYGRGVTEAFF. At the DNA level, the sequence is TGTGCCAGCAGTTACGGCAGGGGTGTGACTGAAGCTTTCTTT.